Listed below are T cell receptor beta chains from one sample, sequenced in a study of ipilimumab plus nivolumab after autologous stem cell transplantation. Clones were read by immunoSEQ multiplex PCR, and TCRdb kept only the in-frame ones, dropping some. The table has 3,000 or so clones, 76% seen once; the top ten hold over 9.5%. Sequenced here: PBMCs, sampled in a trial of ipilimumab plus nivolumab as post-transplant consolidation. The receptors originated from a male donor with primary mediastinal lymphoma. Each CDR3 is given with its conserved first and last residue. The order of the fields is V gene, J gene, clone size, D gene, CDR3 protein, CDR3 DNA. A D gene is named only where the DNA matches it firmly. Some rows mark clone size as missing; the rest say once, few, many or name a class of expanded clone.

V gene: TRBV5-1; J gene: TRBJ2-7; clone size: few; D gene: NA; CDR3 protein: CASSQTSGRLSSYEQYF; CDR3 DNA: TGCGCCAGCAGCCAAACCTCAGGACGACTTTCCTCCTACGAGCAGTACTTC
V gene: TRBV18; J gene: TRBJ2-6; clone size: NA; D gene: TRBD2; CDR3 protein: CASSLTSGSSLSGANVLTF; CDR3 DNA: TGTGCCAGCTCGCTAACTAGCGGGAGTTCCCTCTCTGGGGCCAACGTCCTGACTTTC
V gene: TRBV19; J gene: TRBJ2-1; clone size: once; D gene: TRBD2; CDR3 protein: CASSTRLAGECEQFF; CDR3 DNA: TGTGCCAGTAGTACACGACTAGCGGGAGAGTGTGAGCAGTTCTTC
V gene: TRBV30; J gene: TRBJ1-1; clone size: NA; D gene: TRBD1; CDR3 protein: CAWSAGQGWNTEAFF; CDR3 DNA: TGTGCCTGGAGTGCCGGACAGGGCTGGAACACTGAAGCTTTCTTT
V gene: TRBV10-3; J gene: TRBJ1-2; clone size: NA; D gene: NA; CDR3 protein: CAISESRDFGYTF; CDR3 DNA: TGTGCCATCAGTGAGTCAAGGGATTTTGGCTACACCTTC
V gene: TRBV11-3; J gene: TRBJ2-7; clone size: NA; D gene: TRBD2; CDR3 protein: CASSPRAGGQYEQYF; CDR3 DNA: TGTGCCAGCAGCCCTCGGGCGGGGGGCCAATACGAGCAGTACTTC
V gene: TRBV29-1; J gene: TRBJ1-1; clone size: NA; D gene: TRBD1; CDR3 protein: CSVARTGVSTEAFF; CDR3 DNA: TGCAGCGTGGCCCGGACAGGTGTATCCACTGAAGCTTTCTTT
V gene: TRBV5-1; J gene: TRBJ2-5; clone size: NA; D gene: TRBD2; CDR3 protein: CANPGNWGREETQYF; CDR3 DNA: TGCGCCAACCCCGGTAACTGGGGGAGGGAAGAGACCCAGTACTTC
V gene: TRBV7-9; J gene: TRBJ1-4; clone size: NA; D gene: NA; CDR3 protein: CASSLVGETNEKLFF; CDR3 DNA: TGTGCCAGCAGCTTAGTTGGGGAAACTAATGAAAAACTGTTTTTT
V gene: TRBV5-1; J gene: TRBJ2-5; clone size: NA; D gene: NA; CDR3 protein: CASSLQETQYF; CDR3 DNA: TGCGCCAGCAGCTTACAAGAGACCCAGTACTTC
V gene: TRBV6-1; J gene: TRBJ2-7; clone size: few; D gene: NA; CDR3 protein: CASGVSHPYEQYF; CDR3 DNA: TGTGCCAGCGGAGTTTCCCATCCCTACGAGCAGTACTTC
V gene: TRBV6-5; J gene: TRBJ2-1; clone size: NA; D gene: TRBD2; CDR3 protein: CASSSLAGGAWFF; CDR3 DNA: TGTGCCAGCAGTTCACTAGCGGGAGGCGCTTGGTTCTTC
V gene: TRBV6-1; J gene: TRBJ1-4; clone size: once; D gene: TRBD1; CDR3 protein: CASSELTGGREKLFF; CDR3 DNA: TGTGCCAGCAGTGAATTGACAGGGGGACGGGAAAAACTGTTTTTT
V gene: TRBV7-2; J gene: TRBJ2-7; clone size: NA; D gene: TRBD2; CDR3 protein: CASTILAGGPSEQYF; CDR3 DNA: TGTGCCAGCACGATACTAGCGGGGGGGCCTTCCGAGCAGTACTTC
V gene: TRBV6-1; J gene: TRBJ2-3; clone size: NA; D gene: NA; CDR3 protein: CASSQGGYSTDTQYF; CDR3 DNA: TGTGCCAGCAGCCAGGGAGGATATAGCACAGATACGCAGTATTTT
V gene: TRBV28; J gene: TRBJ1-2; clone size: NA; D gene: NA; CDR3 protein: CASSPGGGWVNGYGYTF; CDR3 DNA: TGTGCCAGCAGTCCTGGGGGGGGCTGGGTAAATGGGTATGGCTACACCTTC
V gene: TRBV9; J gene: TRBJ1-2; clone size: once; D gene: NA; CDR3 protein: CASSVGRGARYTF; CDR3 DNA: TGTGCCAGCAGCGTAGGCAGGGGCGCGCGCTACACCTTC
V gene: TRBV19; J gene: TRBJ1-1; clone size: NA; D gene: NA; CDR3 protein: CASSMSMNTEAFF; CDR3 DNA: TGTGCCAGTAGTATGTCCATGAACACTGAAGCTTTCTTT
V gene: TRBV6-5; J gene: TRBJ1-6; clone size: NA; D gene: NA; CDR3 protein: CASSYGFGPNNSPLHF; CDR3 DNA: TGTGCCAGCAGTTACGGCTTCGGGCCCAATAATTCACCCCTCCACTTT
V gene: TRBV7-9; J gene: TRBJ2-3; clone size: NA; D gene: NA; CDR3 protein: CASSFPRDTQYF; CDR3 DNA: TGTGCCAGCAGCTTTCCAAGGGATACGCAGTATTTT
V gene: TRBV25-1; J gene: TRBJ2-7; clone size: NA; D gene: TRBD2; CDR3 protein: CASSEALSGKFEQYF; CDR3 DNA: TGTGCCAGCAGTGAAGCCCTGAGCGGGAAGTTCGAGCAGTACTTC
V gene: TRBV19; J gene: TRBJ2-1; clone size: NA; D gene: NA; CDR3 protein: CASSLFVGTGKGEQFF; CDR3 DNA: TGTGCCAGTAGTCTCTTTGTCGGGACCGGCAAGGGTGAGCAGTTCTTC
V gene: TRBV4-2; J gene: TRBJ1-4; clone size: once; D gene: TRBD1; CDR3 protein: CASSQGGRNEKLFF; CDR3 DNA: TGTGCCAGCAGTCAAGGGGGCAGGAATGAAAAACTGTTTTTT
V gene: TRBV9; J gene: TRBJ1-6; clone size: few; D gene: TRBD1; CDR3 protein: CASSVGQGGGSPLHF; CDR3 DNA: TGTGCCAGCAGCGTCGGACAGGGAGGAGGATCACCCCTCCACTTT
V gene: TRBV6-5; J gene: TRBJ2-5; clone size: NA; D gene: TRBD1; CDR3 protein: CASSPRQGMEETQYF; CDR3 DNA: TGTGCCAGCAGTCCCCGACAGGGAATGGAAGAGACCCAGTACTTC
V gene: TRBV6-5; J gene: TRBJ1-2; clone size: NA; D gene: TRBD1; CDR3 protein: CASSYSTGGGGYTF; CDR3 DNA: TGTGCCAGCAGTTACTCGACAGGGGGTGGGGGCTACACCTTC
V gene: TRBV5-5; J gene: TRBJ2-2; clone size: NA; D gene: TRBD1; CDR3 protein: CASSLWTGLNTGELFF; CDR3 DNA: TGTGCCAGCAGCTTATGGACAGGGTTAAACACCGGGGAGCTGTTTTTT
V gene: TRBV6-6; J gene: TRBJ1-2; clone size: medium-sized; D gene: NA; CDR3 protein: CASSISFNYGYTF; CDR3 DNA: TGTGCCAGCAGTATCTCCTTTAACTATGGCTACACCTTC
V gene: TRBV7-9; J gene: TRBJ1-3; clone size: NA; D gene: NA; CDR3 protein: CASSPLRGNGNTIYF; CDR3 DNA: TGTGCCAGCAGCCCCCTCCGGGGAAATGGAAACACCATATATTTT
V gene: TRBV28; J gene: TRBJ1-6; clone size: once; D gene: NA; CDR3 protein: CASSLEGGSPLHF; CDR3 DNA: TGTGCCAGCAGTTTAGAGGGAGGTTCACCCCTCCACTTT
V gene: TRBV5-1; J gene: TRBJ1-6; clone size: NA; D gene: NA; CDR3 protein: CASSARGTGNSPLHF; CDR3 DNA: TGCGCCAGCAGCGCAAGAGGGACGGGGAATTCACCCCTCCACTTT
V gene: TRBV19; J gene: TRBJ1-6; clone size: NA; D gene: NA; CDR3 protein: CASSTGGRESPLHF; CDR3 DNA: TGTGCCAGTAGTACAGGCGGTCGGGAGTCACCCCTCCACTTT
V gene: TRBV19; J gene: TRBJ1-5; clone size: NA; D gene: NA; CDR3 protein: CASSAGSAPNQPQHF; CDR3 DNA: TGTGCCAGTAGCGCAGGGAGTGCCCCAAATCAGCCCCAGCATTTT
V gene: TRBV7-9; J gene: TRBJ1-1; clone size: NA; D gene: NA; CDR3 protein: CASSLRMQGNTEAFF; CDR3 DNA: TGTGCCAGCAGCTTGAGGATGCAGGGGAACACTGAAGCTTTCTTT
V gene: TRBV9; J gene: TRBJ2-3; clone size: few; D gene: NA; CDR3 protein: CASSSTVGSTDTQYF; CDR3 DNA: TGTGCCAGCAGCTCAACGGTAGGGAGCACAGATACGCAGTATTTT
V gene: TRBV6-4; J gene: TRBJ2-2; clone size: once; D gene: NA; CDR3 protein: CASNGLGGELFF; CDR3 DNA: TGTGCCAGCAACGGGTTAGGCGGGGAGCTGTTTTTT
V gene: TRBV10-2; J gene: TRBJ2-3; clone size: NA; D gene: NA; CDR3 protein: CASSEFTPRTSTDTQYF; CDR3 DNA: TGCGCCAGCAGTGAGTTCACCCCTCGGACTAGCACAGATACGCAGTATTTT
V gene: TRBV11-2; J gene: TRBJ2-2; clone size: NA; D gene: NA; CDR3 protein: CASRQGGRRDTGELFF; CDR3 DNA: TGTGCCTCCCGCCAGGGGGGGAGGCGGGACACCGGGGAGCTGTTTTTT
V gene: TRBV4-1; J gene: TRBJ2-3; clone size: NA; D gene: TRBD2; CDR3 protein: CASSQGLAGSTDTQYF; CDR3 DNA: TGCGCCAGCAGCCAAGGGCTAGCGGGTAGCACAGATACGCAGTATTTT
V gene: TRBV6-1; J gene: TRBJ2-2; clone size: NA; D gene: NA; CDR3 protein: CASSEKGGAPHGELFF; CDR3 DNA: TGTGCCAGCAGTGAAAAGGGGGGGGCTCCCCACGGGGAGCTGTTTTTT
V gene: TRBV29-1; J gene: TRBJ1-4; clone size: few; D gene: NA; CDR3 protein: CSGKQGGEKLFF; CDR3 DNA: TGCAGCGGCAAGCAGGGAGGTGAAAAACTGTTTTTT
V gene: TRBV6-1; J gene: TRBJ2-5; clone size: NA; D gene: NA; CDR3 protein: CASREGARGTQYF; CDR3 DNA: TGTGCCAGCAGGGAGGGGGCCCGAGGGACCCAGTACTTC